This is a list of T cell receptor beta chains from one sample in a study of early T cells in non-severe SARS-CoV-2 infection. TCRdb ran MiXCR on the 5' RACE reads and lists one entry per CDR3 protein. The data hold 70,000 or so distinct CDR3 sequences, with roughly an eighth observed a single time. Sequenced: whole blood. These receptors originate from an adult who was a healthcare worker with PCR-confirmed SARS-CoV-2 infection or an uninfected control (not recorded which). CDR3s leave out the opening cysteine and the closing phenylalanine or tryptophan. A D gene is named only where the DNA matches it firmly.

TRBJ1-5	TRBV6-1	NA	13	ASSEPARSNQPQH
TRBJ2-3	TRBV9	NA	14	ASSARNVEPTDTQY
TRBJ1-3	TRBV5-1	NA	12	ASSSRGPGNTIY
TRBJ2-5	TRBV2	TRBD1	11	ASRRGREETQY
TRBJ1-6	TRBV7-3	NA	11	ASSPSYNSPLH
TRBJ1-4	TRBV25-1	TRBD1	13	ASSDPGQADKKLF
TRBJ2-2	TRBV10-3	NA	9	AISFTGELF
TRBJ2-1	TRBV7-8	NA	13	ASSLRGGRYNEQF
TRBJ2-3	TRBV4-1	NA	11	ASSQERRDTQY
TRBJ1-1	TRBV29-1	NA	10	SVAAANTEAF
TRBJ2-1	TRBV7-9	NA	13	ASPEGTSSYNEQF